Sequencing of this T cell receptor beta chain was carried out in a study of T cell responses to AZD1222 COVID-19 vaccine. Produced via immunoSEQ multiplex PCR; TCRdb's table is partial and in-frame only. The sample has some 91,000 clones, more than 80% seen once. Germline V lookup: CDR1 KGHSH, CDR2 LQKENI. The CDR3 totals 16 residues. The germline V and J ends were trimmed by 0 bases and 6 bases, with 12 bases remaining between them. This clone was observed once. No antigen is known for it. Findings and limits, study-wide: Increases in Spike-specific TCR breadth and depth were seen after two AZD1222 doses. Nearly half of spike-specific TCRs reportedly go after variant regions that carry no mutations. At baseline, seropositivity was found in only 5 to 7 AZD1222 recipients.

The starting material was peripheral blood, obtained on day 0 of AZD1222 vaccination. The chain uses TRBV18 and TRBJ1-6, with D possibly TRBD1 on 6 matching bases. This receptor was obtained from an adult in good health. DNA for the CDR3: TGTGCCAGCTCACCACCGTGGGACACCTTTAATTCACCCCTCCACTTT. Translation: CASSPPWDTFNSPLHF.